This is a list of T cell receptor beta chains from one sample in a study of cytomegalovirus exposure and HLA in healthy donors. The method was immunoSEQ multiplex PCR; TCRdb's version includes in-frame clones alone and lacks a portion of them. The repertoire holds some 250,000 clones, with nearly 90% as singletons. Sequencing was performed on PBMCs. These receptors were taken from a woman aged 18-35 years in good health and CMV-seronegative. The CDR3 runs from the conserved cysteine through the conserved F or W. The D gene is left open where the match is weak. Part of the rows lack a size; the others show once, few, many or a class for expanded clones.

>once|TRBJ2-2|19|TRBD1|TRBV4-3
CASSQDRSVGTGSVRELFF
TGCGCCAGCAGCCAAGATAGGAGCGTCGGGACAGGGTCCGTCCGGGAGCTGTTTTTT
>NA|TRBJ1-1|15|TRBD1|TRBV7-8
CASSQIDRVNTEAFF
TGTGCCAGCAGCCAAATAGACAGGGTGAACACTGAAGCTTTCTTT
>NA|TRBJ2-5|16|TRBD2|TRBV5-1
CASSSDLAGVGETQYF
TGCGCCAGCAGTTCGGATTTAGCGGGGGTTGGGGAGACCCAGTACTTC
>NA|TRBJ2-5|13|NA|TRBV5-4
CAITSGQQETQYF
TGTGCCATCACGTCGGGACAACAAGAGACCCAGTACTTC
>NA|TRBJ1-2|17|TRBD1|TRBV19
CASTSNRDRATNYGYTF
TGTGCCAGTACCTCGAACCGGGACAGGGCGACCAACTATGGCTACACCTTC
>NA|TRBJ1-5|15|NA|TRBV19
CASSMILDIHQPQHF
TGTGCCAGTAGTATGATTCTCGACATCCATCAGCCCCAGCATTTT
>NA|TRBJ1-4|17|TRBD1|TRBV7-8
CASSQPGTGIRFEKLFF
TGTGCCAGCAGCCAACCCGGGACAGGAATACGCTTTGAAAAACTGTTTTTT
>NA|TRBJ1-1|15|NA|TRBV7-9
CASSLWRDSETEAFF
TGTGCCAGCAGCTTATGGCGGGATTCGGAAACTGAAGCTTTCTTT
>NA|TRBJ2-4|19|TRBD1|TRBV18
CASSPPTGTGPVAKNIQYF
TGTGCCAGCTCACCTCCTACCGGGACAGGTCCCGTAGCCAAAAACATTCAGTACTTC
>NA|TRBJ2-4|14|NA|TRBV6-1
CASCLGGTKNIQYF
TGTGCCAGCTGTCTCGGGGGAACCAAAAACATTCAGTACTTC
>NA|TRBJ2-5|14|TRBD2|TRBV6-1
CASSLAGAQETQYF
TGTGCCAGCAGTTTAGCGGGGGCGCAAGAGACCCAGTACTTC
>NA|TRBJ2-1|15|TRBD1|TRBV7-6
CASSSRTGSYNEQFF
TGTGCCAGCAGCTCTCGGACAGGGTCCTACAATGAGCAGTTCTTC
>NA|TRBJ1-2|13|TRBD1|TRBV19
CASQPDRGRINTF
TGTGCCAGTCAACCCGACAGGGGGCGGATCAACACCTTC